Sequencing of this T cell receptor (beta chain) was carried out in a study of shared clonotypes between healthy human individuals. Repertoires were generated with immunoSEQ multiplex PCR, while TCRdb's copy carries only in-frame clones and drops some. The data show 1,500,000 or so clones, approximately 98.5% seen once. Germline V lookup: CDR1 SGDLS, CDR2 YYNGEE. Trimming pared 2 bases from V and 8 bases from J, leaving 13 bases between. CDR3 length: 13 amino acids. Subsets obtained from CD4+ cells comprised CD45RA+ naive and CD45RA-negative memory cells. The chain carries TRBV9 and TRBJ1-1; D call uncertain. This clonotype was sampled from a man in his thirties or forties in good health. The sample consisted of naive CD4+ T cells sorted from blood. Specified subset: CD45RA+ positively selected. The CDR3 DNA reads as TGTGCCAGCAGCGTCGGAGGGAGTAAAGAAGCTTTCTTT. Amino acids: CASSVGGSKEAFF.